This T cell receptor beta chain emerged from a study of T-cell memory formation after mild COVID-19. This clonotype turned up a few times. Its antigen is as yet unknown. The ends lost 5 bases at V and 4 bases at J; junction bases unmatched: 12. Looked up from germline, CDR1 is GTSNPN and CDR2 is SVGIG (reference sequence). The CDR3 totals 16 residues. After 5'RACE with constant-segment primers, TCR alpha and TCR beta cDNA libraries carrying sample barcodes and UMIs were obtained. TCRdb reanalysed the 5' RACE reads using MiXCR and keeps one entry per CDR3 protein. The table shows about 620,000 distinct CDR3 sequences, with approximately 19% occurring only once. Whole-study results and caveats: Shrinking CD4+ clones were chiefly CM and EM; CD8+ ones were chiefly EMRA. A second wave of clones peaked on day 37, and their SARS-CoV-2 specificity went unconfirmed.

This chain links TRBV30 with TRBJ2-2; 8 bases map to TRBD2. This TCR came from an adult woman who had mild COVID-19 (a few samples of this study predate the infection). Cell type and time point are not known. The sequencing input was PBMCs or a T cell subset sorted from them (not recorded which). The CDR3: CAWGGIAGRSTGELFF. CDR3 DNA sequence: TGTGCCTGGGGGGGCATAGCGGGGAGAAGCACCGGGGAGCTGTTTTTT.